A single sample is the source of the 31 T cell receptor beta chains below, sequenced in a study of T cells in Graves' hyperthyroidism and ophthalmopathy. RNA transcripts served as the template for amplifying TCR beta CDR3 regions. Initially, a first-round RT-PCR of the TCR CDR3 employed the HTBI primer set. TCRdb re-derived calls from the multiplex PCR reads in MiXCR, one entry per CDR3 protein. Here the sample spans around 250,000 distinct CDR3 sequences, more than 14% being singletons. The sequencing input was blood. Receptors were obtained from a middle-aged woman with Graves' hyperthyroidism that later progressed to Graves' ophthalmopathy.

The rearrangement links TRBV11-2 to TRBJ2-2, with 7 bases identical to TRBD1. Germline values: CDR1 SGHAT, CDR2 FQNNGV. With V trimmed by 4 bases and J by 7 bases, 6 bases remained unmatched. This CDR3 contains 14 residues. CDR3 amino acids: CASSSDRVNGELFF. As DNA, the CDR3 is TGTGCCAGCAGCTCCGACAGGGTCAACGGGGAGCTGTTTTTT.

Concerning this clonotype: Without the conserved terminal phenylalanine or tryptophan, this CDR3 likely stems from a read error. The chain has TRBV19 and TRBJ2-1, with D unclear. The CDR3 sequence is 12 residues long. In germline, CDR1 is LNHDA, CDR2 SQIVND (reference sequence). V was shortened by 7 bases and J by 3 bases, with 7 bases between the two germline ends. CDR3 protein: CASTQDYNEQFV. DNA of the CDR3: TGTGCCAGTACCCAAGACTACAATGAGCAGTTCGTC.

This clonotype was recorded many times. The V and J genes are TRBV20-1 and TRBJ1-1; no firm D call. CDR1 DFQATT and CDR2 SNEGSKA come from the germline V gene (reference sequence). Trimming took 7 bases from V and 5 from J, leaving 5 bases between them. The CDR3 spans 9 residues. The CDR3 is CSGWTEAFF. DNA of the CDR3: TGCAGTGGGTGGACTGAAGCTTTCTTT.

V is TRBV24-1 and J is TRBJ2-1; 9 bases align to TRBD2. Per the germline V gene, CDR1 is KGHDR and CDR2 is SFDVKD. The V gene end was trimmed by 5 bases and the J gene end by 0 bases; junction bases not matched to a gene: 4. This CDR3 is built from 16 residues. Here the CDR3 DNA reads TGTGCCACCAGTGCGACTAGCGGTAGCTCCTACAATGAGCAGTTCTTC. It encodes CATSATSGSSYNEQFF.

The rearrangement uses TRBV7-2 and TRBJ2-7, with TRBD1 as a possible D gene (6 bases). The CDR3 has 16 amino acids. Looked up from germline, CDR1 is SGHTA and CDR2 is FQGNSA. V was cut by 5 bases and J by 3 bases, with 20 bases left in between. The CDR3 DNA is TGTGCCAGCAGCCTAATATCCGGGACATTCATCTACGAGCAGTACTTC. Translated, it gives CASSLISGTFIYEQYF.

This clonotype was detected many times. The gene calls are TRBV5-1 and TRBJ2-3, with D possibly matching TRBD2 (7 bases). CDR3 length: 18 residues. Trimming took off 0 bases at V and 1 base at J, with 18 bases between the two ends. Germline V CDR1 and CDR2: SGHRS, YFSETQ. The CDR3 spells CASSLGYSGGEGTDTQYF. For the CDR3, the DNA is TGCGCCAGCAGCTTGGGGTATTCGGGGGGCGAGGGCACAGATACGCAGTATTTT.

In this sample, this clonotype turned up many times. CDR3 bases: TGTGCCAGCAGTGAGGGACTAGCGGGTCCCCAAGAGACCCAGTACTTC. Translated, it gives CASSEGLAGPQETQYF. The chain joins TRBV2 to TRBJ2-5, with 12 bases that match TRBD2. Unmatched junction bases numbered 3, after V lost 3 bases and J lost 1 base. This CDR3 is built from 16 residues. The germline V gene encodes CDR1 SNHLY and CDR2 FYNNEI.

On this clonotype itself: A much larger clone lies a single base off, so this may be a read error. The CDR3 sequence: CASSLTASYGNTIYF. The CDR3 region has the DNA TGTGCCAGCAGCCTAACAGCGAGCTATGGAAACACCATATATTTT. The rearrangement joins TRBV3-1 to TRBJ1-3; no definite D call. The CDR3 runs to 15 residues. Per the germline V gene, CDR1 is LGHDT and CDR2 is YNNKEL (reference sequence). The ends were cut back, 4 bases at V and 3 bases at J, with 13 bases in the middle.

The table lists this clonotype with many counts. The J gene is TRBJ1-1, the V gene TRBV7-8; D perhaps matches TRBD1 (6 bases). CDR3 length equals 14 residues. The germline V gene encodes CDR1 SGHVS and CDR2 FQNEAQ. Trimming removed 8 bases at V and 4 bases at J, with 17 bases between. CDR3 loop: CASDRGGLSTEAFF. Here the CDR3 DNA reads TGTGCCAGCGATAGGGGGGGCCTGAGCACTGAAGCTTTCTTT.

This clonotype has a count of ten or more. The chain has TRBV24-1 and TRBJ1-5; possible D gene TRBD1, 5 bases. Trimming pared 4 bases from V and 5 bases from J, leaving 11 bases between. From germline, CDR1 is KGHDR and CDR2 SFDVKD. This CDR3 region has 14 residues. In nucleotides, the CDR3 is TGTGCCACCAGTGAACAGGACACCTATCAGCCCCAGCATTTT. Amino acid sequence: CATSEQDTYQPQHF.

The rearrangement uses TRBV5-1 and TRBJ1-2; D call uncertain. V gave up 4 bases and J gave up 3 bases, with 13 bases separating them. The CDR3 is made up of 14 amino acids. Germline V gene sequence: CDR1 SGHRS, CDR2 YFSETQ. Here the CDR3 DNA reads TGCGCCAGCAGCGAGGGCCCTAGCGACTATGGCTACACCTTC. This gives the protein CASSEGPSDYGYTF. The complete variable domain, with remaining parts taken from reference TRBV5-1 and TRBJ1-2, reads KAGVTQTPRYLIKTRGQQVTLSCSPISGHRSVSWYQQTPGQGLQFLFEYFSETQRNKGNFPGRFSGRQFSNSRSEMNVSTLELGDSALYLCASSEGPSDYGYTFGSGTRLTVV.

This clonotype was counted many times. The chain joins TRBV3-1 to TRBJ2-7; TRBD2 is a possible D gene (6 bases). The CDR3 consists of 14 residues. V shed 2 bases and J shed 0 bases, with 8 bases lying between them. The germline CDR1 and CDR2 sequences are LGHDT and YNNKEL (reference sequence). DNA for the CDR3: TGTGCCAGCAGCCAACCGGGACTCTCCTACGAGCAGTACTTC. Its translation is CASSQPGLSYEQYF.

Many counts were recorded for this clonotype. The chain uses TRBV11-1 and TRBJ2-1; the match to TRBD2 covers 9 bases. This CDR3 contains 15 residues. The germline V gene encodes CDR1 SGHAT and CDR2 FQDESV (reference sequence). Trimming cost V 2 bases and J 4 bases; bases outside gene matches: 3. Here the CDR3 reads CASSLLGLAYNEQFF. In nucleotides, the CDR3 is TGTGCCAGCAGCTTACTTGGACTAGCGTACAATGAGCAGTTCTTC.

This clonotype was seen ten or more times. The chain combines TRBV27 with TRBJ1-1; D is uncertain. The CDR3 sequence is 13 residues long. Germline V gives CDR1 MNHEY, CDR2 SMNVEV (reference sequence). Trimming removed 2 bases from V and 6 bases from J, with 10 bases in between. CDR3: CASSLRGFAEAFF. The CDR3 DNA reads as TGTGCCAGCAGTTTACGGGGTTTTGCTGAAGCTTTCTTT.

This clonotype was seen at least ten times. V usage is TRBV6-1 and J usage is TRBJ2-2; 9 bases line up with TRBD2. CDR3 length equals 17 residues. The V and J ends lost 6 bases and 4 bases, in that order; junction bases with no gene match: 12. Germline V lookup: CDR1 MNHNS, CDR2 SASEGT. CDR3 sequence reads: CASRMIPGLARTGELFF. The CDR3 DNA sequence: TGTGCCAGCAGGATGATACCGGGACTAGCACGCACCGGGGAGCTGTTTTTT.

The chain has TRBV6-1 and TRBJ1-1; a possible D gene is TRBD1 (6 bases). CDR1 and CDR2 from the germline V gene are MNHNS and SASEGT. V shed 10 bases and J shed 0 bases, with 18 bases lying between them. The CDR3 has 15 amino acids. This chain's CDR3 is CATGADRSMNTEAFF. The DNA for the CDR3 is TGTGCCACCGGAGCGGACAGATCTATGAACACTGAAGCTTTCTTT.

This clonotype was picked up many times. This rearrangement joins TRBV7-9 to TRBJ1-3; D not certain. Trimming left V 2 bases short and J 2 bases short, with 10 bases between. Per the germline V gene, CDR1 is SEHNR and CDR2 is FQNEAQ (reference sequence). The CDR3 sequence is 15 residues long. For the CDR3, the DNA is TGTGCCAGCAGCTTATCTGGGAATGCTGGAAACACCATATATTTT. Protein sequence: CASSLSGNAGNTIYF.

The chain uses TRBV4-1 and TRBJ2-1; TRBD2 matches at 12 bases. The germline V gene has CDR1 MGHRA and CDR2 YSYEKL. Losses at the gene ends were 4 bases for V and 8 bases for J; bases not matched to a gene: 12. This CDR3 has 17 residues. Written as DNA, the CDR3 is TGCGCCAGCAGCCGCCGTGCTAGCGGGAGGGATCTTGATGAGCAGTTCTTC. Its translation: CASSRRASGRDLDEQFF.

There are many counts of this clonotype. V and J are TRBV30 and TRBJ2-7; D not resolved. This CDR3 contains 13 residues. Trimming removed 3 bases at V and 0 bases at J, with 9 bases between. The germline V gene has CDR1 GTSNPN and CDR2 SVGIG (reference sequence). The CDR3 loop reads CAWRPDRSYEQYF. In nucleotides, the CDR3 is TGTGCCTGGAGACCGGACCGCTCCTACGAGCAGTACTTC.

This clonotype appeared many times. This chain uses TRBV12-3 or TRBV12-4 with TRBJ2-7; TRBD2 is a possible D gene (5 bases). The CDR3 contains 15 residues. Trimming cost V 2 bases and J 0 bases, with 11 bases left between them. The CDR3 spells CASSLIGVSSYEQYF. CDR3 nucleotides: TGTGCCAGCAGTTTAATCGGGGTCAGCTCCTACGAGCAGTACTTC.

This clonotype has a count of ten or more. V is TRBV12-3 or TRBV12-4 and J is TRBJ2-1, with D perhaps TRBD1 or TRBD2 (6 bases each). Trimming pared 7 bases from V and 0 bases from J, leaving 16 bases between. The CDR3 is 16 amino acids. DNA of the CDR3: TGTGCCAGCACTGCGTCCAGGGGAGGCTCCTACAATGAGCAGTTCTTC. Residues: CASTASRGGSYNEQFF.

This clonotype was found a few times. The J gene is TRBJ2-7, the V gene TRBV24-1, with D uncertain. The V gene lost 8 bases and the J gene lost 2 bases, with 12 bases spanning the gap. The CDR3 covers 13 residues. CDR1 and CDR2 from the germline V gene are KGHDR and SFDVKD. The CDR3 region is CATNGEGPYEQYF. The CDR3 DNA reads TGTGCCACCAATGGGGAAGGTCCCTACGAGCAGTACTTC.

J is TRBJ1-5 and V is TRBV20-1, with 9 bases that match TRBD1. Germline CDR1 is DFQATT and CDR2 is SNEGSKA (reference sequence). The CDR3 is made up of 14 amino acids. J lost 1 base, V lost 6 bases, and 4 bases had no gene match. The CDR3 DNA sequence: TGCAGTGCCCCAGGACAGGGGAGCAATCAGCCCCAGCATTTT. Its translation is CSAPGQGSNQPQHF.

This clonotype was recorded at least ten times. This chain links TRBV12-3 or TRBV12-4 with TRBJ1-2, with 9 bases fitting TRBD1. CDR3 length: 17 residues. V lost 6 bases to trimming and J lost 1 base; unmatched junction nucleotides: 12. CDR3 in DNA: TGTGCCAGCAGGGGAAGGGGACAGGGAACTTTTAACTATGGCTACACCTTC. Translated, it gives CASRGRGQGTFNYGYTF.

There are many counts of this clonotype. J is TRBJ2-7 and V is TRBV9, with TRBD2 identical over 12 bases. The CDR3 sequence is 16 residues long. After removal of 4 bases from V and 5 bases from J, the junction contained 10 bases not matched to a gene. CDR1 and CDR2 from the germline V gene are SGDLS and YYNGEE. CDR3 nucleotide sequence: TGTGCCAGCAGCACCTCGACTAGCGGGAGCTTCCACGAGCAGTACTTC. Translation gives CASSTSTSGSFHEQYF.

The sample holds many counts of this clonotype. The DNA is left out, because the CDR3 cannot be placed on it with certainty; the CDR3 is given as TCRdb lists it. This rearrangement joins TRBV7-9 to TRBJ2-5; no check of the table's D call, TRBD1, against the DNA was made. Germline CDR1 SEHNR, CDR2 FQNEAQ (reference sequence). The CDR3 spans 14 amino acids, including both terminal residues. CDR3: CASSFVGTGASVYF.

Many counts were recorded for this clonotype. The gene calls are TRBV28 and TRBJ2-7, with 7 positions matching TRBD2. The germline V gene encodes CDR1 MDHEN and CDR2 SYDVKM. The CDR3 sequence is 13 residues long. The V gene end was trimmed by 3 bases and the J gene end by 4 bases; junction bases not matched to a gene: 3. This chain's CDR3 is CASSLRELYEQYF. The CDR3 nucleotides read TGTGCCAGCAGTTTGCGGGAGTTATACGAGCAGTACTTC.

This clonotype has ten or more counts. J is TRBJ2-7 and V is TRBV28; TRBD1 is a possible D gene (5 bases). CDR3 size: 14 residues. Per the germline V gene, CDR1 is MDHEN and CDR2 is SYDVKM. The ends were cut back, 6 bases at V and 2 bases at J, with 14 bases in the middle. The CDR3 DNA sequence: TGTGCCAGCAGCGTGCCAGGGTTCACCTACGAGCAGTACTTC. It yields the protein CASSVPGFTYEQYF.

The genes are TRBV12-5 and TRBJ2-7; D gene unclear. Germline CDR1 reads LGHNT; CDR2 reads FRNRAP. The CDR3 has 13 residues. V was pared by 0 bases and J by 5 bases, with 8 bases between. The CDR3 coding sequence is TGTGCTAGTGGTTTGGTAGGCCCAAACGAGCAGTACTTC. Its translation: CASGLVGPNEQYF.

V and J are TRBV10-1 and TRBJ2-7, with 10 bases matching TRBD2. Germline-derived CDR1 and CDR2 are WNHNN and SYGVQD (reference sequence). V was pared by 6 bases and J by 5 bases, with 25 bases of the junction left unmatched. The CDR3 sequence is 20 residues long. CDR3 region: CASSPPPRNTKAGGRNEQYF. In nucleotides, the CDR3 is TGCGCCAGCAGCCCCCCTCCCAGGAATACAAAAGCGGGAGGGCGCAACGAGCAGTACTTC.

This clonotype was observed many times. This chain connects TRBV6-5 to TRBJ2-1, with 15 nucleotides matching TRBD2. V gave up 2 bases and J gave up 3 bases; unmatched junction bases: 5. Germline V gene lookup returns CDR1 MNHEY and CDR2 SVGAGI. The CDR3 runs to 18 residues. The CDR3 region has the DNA TGTGCCAGCAGTTACGGGACTAGCGGGAGGAACGTCTACAATGAGCAGTTCTTC. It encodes CASSYGTSGRNVYNEQFF.